This TCR beta chain originates from a study of blood T cell repertoires in COVID-19. Study as a whole: Collection of acute and convalescent COVID-19 samples took place in the United States, Italy and Spain. Sources were T cells, B-cell-depleted T cells, or PBMCs; the material itself was cDNA or gDNA.

The V end lost 4 bases, the J end lost 6 bases, and 8 bases lay between the germline ends. CDR1 is DFQATT and CDR2 is SNEGSKA in the germline V gene (reference sequence). The CDR3 totals 11 residues. Enrolment of Seattle patients took place during active infection, and they were followed longitudinally. In the original workflow: Using reference gene primer amplification, nucleated cell counts were estimated. Method: immunoSEQ multiplex PCR; TCRdb's copy keeps in-frame clones and lacks some. V and J calls and clone size follow that table, whereas D and trimming were derived from the DNA. This table has tens of thousands of clones, around 85% appearing once.

Sequenced material: peripheral blood. The rearrangement joins TRBV20-1 to TRBJ2-3, with TRBD1 as a possible D gene (5 bases). This sequence was found in a man aged 40-55 years with COVID-19, enrolled during active disease. In DNA, the CDR3 is TGCAGTGCTAAGGCAGGGGATACGCAGTATTTT. It is translated as CSAKAGDTQYF.